The 17 T cell receptor beta chains below all came from one sample that was sequenced in a study of shared clonotypes between healthy human individuals. TCRdb's table, derived via immunoSEQ multiplex PCR, lists solely in-frame clones and lacks some. This sample has some 660,000 clones, with about 80% found just once. The sample was memory CD4+ T cells sorted from blood. As for subset: CD45RA-negative fraction. The receptors derive from a woman aged 30 to 39 in good health.

The chain links TRBV5-6 to TRBJ1-3; D not resolved. The CDR3 contains 16 residues. The V end lost 2 bases, the J end lost 4 bases, and 16 bases lay between the germline ends. CDR1 SGHDT and CDR2 YYEEEE come from the germline V gene. In DNA, the CDR3 is TGTGCCAGCAGCTTTGGACGGCCACCCCGGGGAAACACCATATATTTT. This sequence encodes CASSFGRPPRGNTIYF.

The rearrangement links TRBV10-2 to TRBJ1-2; D gene ambiguous. The V end lost 3 bases, the J end lost 4 bases, and 6 bases lay between the germline ends. Germline lookup yields CDR1 WSHSY and CDR2 SAAADI. The CDR3 covers 12 residues. The chain's CDR3 is CASSEQSYGYTF. DNA of the CDR3: TGCGCCAGCAGTGAACAATCCTATGGCTACACCTTC.

Only one count was recorded for this clone. This chain uses TRBV28 with TRBJ1-2; D may be TRBD1 (6 bases). The ends were cut back, 3 bases at V and 3 bases at J, with 14 bases in the middle. Germline V gives CDR1 MDHEN, CDR2 SYDVKM. This CDR3 is built from 15 residues. The CDR3 loop reads CASSFPTGEDYGYTF. As DNA, the CDR3 is TGTGCCAGCAGTTTCCCGACAGGAGAGGACTATGGCTACACCTTC.

The V and J genes are TRBV30 and TRBJ1-4; 7 bases are a match to TRBD1. V lost 1 base, J lost 5 bases, and 4 bases stayed unmatched. CDR1 and CDR2 from the germline V gene are GTSNPN and SVGIG (reference sequence). This CDR3 region has 14 residues. The CDR3: CAWSEGQMNEKLFF. The CDR3 DNA is TGTGCCTGGAGTGAGGGACAGATGAATGAAAAACTGTTTTTT.

This clone showed up just a few times. The J gene is TRBJ1-2, the V gene TRBV2; D unresolved. Trimming took 5 bases from V and 8 from J, leaving 12 bases between them. The CDR3 is made up of 12 amino acids. CDR1 and CDR2 from the germline V gene are SNHLY and FYNNEI. This CDR3 reads CASSLSARGYTF. For the CDR3, the DNA is TGTGCCAGCAGTCTGTCAGCCCGGGGCTACACCTTC.

As for this clone: Additional DNA sequences in this sample encode the identical CDR3. This rearrangement joins TRBV5-1 to TRBJ1-2; no definite D call. The CDR3 runs 12 residues. V gave up 0 bases and J gave up 1 base, with 1 base separating them. Germline V gives CDR1 SGHRS, CDR2 YFSETQ. CDR3 region: CASSLDNYGYTF. The CDR3 DNA reads as TGCGCCAGCAGCTTGGATAACTATGGCTACACCTTC.

The rearrangement links TRBV9 to TRBJ2-5; a weak D match, TRBD2 (5 bases). This CDR3 is 15 amino acids long. Trimming pared 4 bases from V and 5 bases from J, leaving 18 bases between. Germline CDR1 is SGDLS and CDR2 is YYNGEE. In nucleotides, the CDR3 is TGTGCCAGCAGCCCCCATAGCGAGCCTGGGGAGACCCAGTACTTC. It encodes CASSPHSEPGETQYF.

The rearrangement uses TRBV30 and TRBJ2-3, with 7 positions matching TRBD2. This CDR3 has 16 amino acids. Per germline, CDR1 GTSNPN and CDR2 SVGIG (reference sequence). V lost 0 bases, J lost 0 bases, and 6 bases stayed unmatched. The CDR3 nucleotides read TGTGCCTGGAGTGTGGGGCTAGCGGCCAGCACAGATACGCAGTATTTT. It specifies CAWSVGLAASTDTQYF.

V usage is TRBV2 and J usage is TRBJ2-1; D possibly uses TRBD1 or TRBD2 (5 bases each). Germline CDR1 is SNHLY and CDR2 is FYNNEI. CDR3 length: 13 residues. Trimming removed 5 bases at V and 3 bases at J, with 8 bases between. This CDR3 is CASSSGRYNEQFF. The CDR3 bases are TGTGCCAGCAGTTCGGGACGCTACAATGAGCAGTTCTTC.

This clone was detected a few times. One end of the junction fails to match germline, which may point to a read error. The chain has TRBV5-1 and TRBJ1-1; D is undetermined. Germline CDR1 reads SGHRS; CDR2 reads YFSETQ. The CDR3 sequence is 15 residues long. CDR3 DNA: TGCGCCAGCAGTTTGGTCCTGGGCCCGGGGACTGAAGCTTTCTTT. It yields the protein CASSLVLGPGTEAFF.

The rearrangement uses TRBV13 and TRBJ1-1, with TRBD1 matching over 9 bases. CDR1 and CDR2 (germline): PRHDT, FYEKMQ (reference sequence). CDR3 length: 17 amino acids. The ends lost 3 bases at V and 3 bases at J; junction bases unmatched: 11. The CDR3 nucleotides are TGTGCCAGCAGCTTTCCGACAGGGGGTTACCGAGACACTGAAGCTTTCTTT. Translated, it gives CASSFPTGGYRDTEAFF. Variable domain in full (rest from reference TRBV13 and TRBJ1-1): AAGVIQSPRHLIKEKRETATLKCYPIPRHDTVYWYQQGPGQDPQFLISFYEKMQSDKGSIPDRFSAQQFSDYHSELNMSSLELGDSALYFCASSFPTGGYRDTEAFFGQGTRLTVV.

The chain employs TRBV14 and TRBJ2-7, with D uncertain. There are 17 residues in the CDR3. Trimming left V 2 bases short and J 0 bases short, with 17 bases between. CDR1 and CDR2 from the germline V gene are SGHDN and FVKESK. CDR3: CASSQSRGDLPSYEQYF. Written as DNA, the CDR3 is TGTGCCAGCAGCCAATCGAGAGGCGACTTGCCCTCCTACGAGCAGTACTTC.

The chain links TRBV19 to TRBJ2-1; D is uncertain. Germline assignment: CDR1 LNHDA and CDR2 SQIVND (reference sequence). Deletions cut 6 bases from V and 0 bases from J, with 15 bases between. The CDR3 has 16 amino acids. CDR3 in DNA: TGTGCCAGTAGCCAGGCATGGCAGGCCTCCTACAATGAGCAGTTCTTC. As protein: CASSQAWQASYNEQFF.

The CDR3 DNA is TGTGCCAGCAGTTTAAGAATAGGGAATGAGCAGTACTTC. It is translated as CASSLRIGNEQYF. The J gene is TRBJ2-7, the V gene TRBV27; no clear D. Germline CDR1 is MNHEY and CDR2 is SMNVEV (reference sequence). Trimming left V 2 bases short and J 7 bases short, with 12 bases between. CDR3 length: 13 amino acids.

This clone was seen repeatedly, ten times or more. DNA for the CDR3: TGCGCCAGCAGCTTGGTGGCGGGTCTGGGTGAAGCTTTCTTT. Translation: CASSLVAGLGEAFF. The V gene is TRBV5-1, the J gene TRBJ1-1; D is unresolved. With 0 bases removed from V and 7 bases from J, the gap between germline ends came to 13 bases. Germline V gene sequence: CDR1 SGHRS, CDR2 YFSETQ. The CDR3 length is 14 residues.

CDR3 sequence: CASSSRYTDTQYF. In DNA, the CDR3 is TGTGCCAGCAGCTCACGGTACACAGATACGCAGTATTTT. This chain uses TRBV7-3 with TRBJ2-3; no clear D gene. Germline V gene sequence: CDR1 SGHTA, CDR2 FQGTGA. The CDR3 runs to 13 residues. V was trimmed by 4 bases and J by 2 bases, leaving 7 bases between them.

The chain links TRBV7-2 to TRBJ1-1; D is undetermined. The germline V gene encodes CDR1 SGHTA and CDR2 FQGNSA. Trimming left V 0 bases short and J 0 bases short, with 5 bases between. The CDR3 spans 14 residues. The CDR3: CASSLAALNTEAFF. The CDR3 DNA sequence: TGTGCCAGCAGCTTAGCGGCTCTGAACACTGAAGCTTTCTTT.